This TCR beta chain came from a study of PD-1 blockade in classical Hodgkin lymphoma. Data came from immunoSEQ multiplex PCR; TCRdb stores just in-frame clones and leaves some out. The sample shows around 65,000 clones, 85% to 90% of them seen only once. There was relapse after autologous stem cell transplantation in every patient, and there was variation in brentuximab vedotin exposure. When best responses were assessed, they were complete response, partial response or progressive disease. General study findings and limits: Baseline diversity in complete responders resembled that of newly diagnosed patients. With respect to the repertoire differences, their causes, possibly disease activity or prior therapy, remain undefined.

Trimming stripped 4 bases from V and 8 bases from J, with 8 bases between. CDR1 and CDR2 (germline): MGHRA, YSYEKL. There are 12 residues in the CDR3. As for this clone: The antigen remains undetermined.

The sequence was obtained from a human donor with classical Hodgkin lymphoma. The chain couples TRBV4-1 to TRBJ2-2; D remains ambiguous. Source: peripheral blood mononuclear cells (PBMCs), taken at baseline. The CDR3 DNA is TGCGCCAGCAGCCTACCTCTAGGGGAGCTGTTTTTT. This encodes CASSLPLGELFF.